A selection of T cell receptor beta chains follows, all from one sample in a study of OX40 agonist ivuxolimab in advanced cancers. The table came from immunoSEQ multiplex PCR; TCRdb's copy has only in-frame clones and leaves some out. The data contain fewer than 60,000 clones, around 84% of them singletons. The source material was CD4+ or CD8+ T cells sorted from blood, sampled in a trial of the OX40 agonist ivuxolimab. All receptors derive from an adult with an advanced solid tumor such as melanoma, head and neck, liver or kidney cancer. The CDR3 runs from the conserved cysteine through the conserved F or W. D genes are given only for firm matches. Some rows mark clone size as missing; the rest say once, few, many or name a class of expanded clone.

TRBJ1-2	.	.	TRBV4-1	TGCGCCAGCAGTCAAAACGGAATTAACTATGGCTACACCTTC	CASSQNGINYGYTF
TRBJ2-2	TRBD1	.	TRBV9	TGTGCCAGCAGCCCCAGGACAGGCACCGGGGAGCTGTTTTTT	CASSPRTGTGELFF
TRBJ2-7	.	few	TRBV5-4	TGTGCCAGCAGGCCCGGGCCCGAAACCTACGAGCAGTACTTC	CASRPGPETYEQYF
TRBJ1-6	.	.	TRBV27	TGTGCCAGCAGTTTAGCCCTCATGAATTCACCCCTCCACTTT	CASSLALMNSPLHF
TRBJ1-1	TRBD1	.	TRBV10-3	TGTGCCATCAAACAAGCGGGACAGGGTACTGAAGCTTTCTTT	CAIKQAGQGTEAFF
TRBJ2-2	TRBD1	.	TRBV4-3	TGCGCCAGCAGCCAAGGAACAGGCCAAGGACAGGGCGGCGGGGAGCTGTTTTTT	CASSQGTGQGQGGGELFF
TRBJ2-6	.	once	TRBV6-5	TGTGCCAGCAGTTACCTCCCTGGGGCCAACGTCCTGACTTTC	CASSYLPGANVLTF
TRBJ2-2	.	.	TRBV7-9	TGTGCCAGCAGCTTAGGGGTGGCAGGGCGGAACACCGGGGAGCTGTTTTTT	CASSLGVAGRNTGELFF
TRBJ2-3	.	.	TRBV6-5	TGTGCCAGCAGTTACTCCGCGGGGGCCACAGATACGCAGTATTTT	CASSYSAGATDTQYF
TRBJ1-1	TRBD1	few	TRBV19	TGTGCCAGCACCCGACAGGGGATGAACACTGAAGCTTTCTTT	CASTRQGMNTEAFF
TRBJ2-7	.	.	TRBV7-9	TGTGCCAGCAGCTTAGCCTTACAGGGAGAGCAGTACTTC	CASSLALQGEQYF
TRBJ2-7	.	once	TRBV4-3	TGCGCCAGCAGCCAAGTCGCCGGTGGGGGTTACTACGAGCAGTACTTC	CASSQVAGGGYYEQYF
TRBJ2-7	TRBD1	few	TRBV5-4	TGTGCCAGCAGCTACAGGGGCTCCTACGAGCAGTACTTC	CASSYRGSYEQYF
TRBJ2-2	.	.	TRBV11-2	TGTGCCAGCAGCTTACCTCGGTTTCCCGGGGAGCTGTTTTTT	CASSLPRFPGELFF
TRBJ1-1	.	.	TRBV5-1	TGCGCCAGCAGCTTAGTGGGCGTTGAAGCTTTCTTT	CASSLVGVEAFF
TRBJ1-1	.	.	TRBV7-9	TGTGCCAGCAGCCAGCGGGCGGAGAACACTGAAGCTTTCTTT	CASSQRAENTEAFF
TRBJ2-3	TRBD2	few	TRBV4-1	TGCGCCAGCAGCCAAGATCAAAAGCGGGGGGGGACCCCTCGCACAGATACGCAGTATTTT	CASSQDQKRGGTPRTDTQYF
TRBJ1-1	.	few	TRBV5-6	TGTGCCAGCAGCTTGAGTCACGCTGAAGCTTTCTTT	CASSLSHAEAFF
TRBJ2-7	.	.	TRBV5-4	TGTGCCAGCAGCTTGGTACAGGGCTTCGAGCAGTACTTC	CASSLVQGFEQYF
TRBJ1-1	.	.	TRBV27	TGTGCCAGCAGCCCCCTGGCTGTGCCGAACACTGAAGCTTTCTTT	CASSPLAVPNTEAFF
TRBJ1-1	.	once	TRBV5-5	TGTGCCAGCAGCTTGGCGGGCCCTGGGGGGAACACTGAAGCTTTCTTT	CASSLAGPGGNTEAFF
TRBJ2-6	.	once	TRBV11-2	TGTGCCAGCAGCTTAGATATAATCCAGGGCGTGACTTTC	CASSLDIIQGVTF
TRBJ2-7	TRBD1	.	TRBV7-9	TGTGCCAGCAGCCCCAGGGACAGGCTATACGAGCAGTACTTC	CASSPRDRLYEQYF
TRBJ1-1	.	.	TRBV7-6	TGTGCCAGCAGCTTATCCCAGGGATACACTGAAGCTTTCTTT	CASSLSQGYTEAFF
TRBJ2-1	.	.	TRBV27	TGTGCCAGCATGGGGCGGGGGCATGAGCAGTTCTTC	CASMGRGHEQFF
TRBJ1-3	.	.	TRBV29-1	TGCAGCGTCCGCGGACGAGGGGGTACCGGAAACACCATATATTTT	CSVRGRGGTGNTIYF
TRBJ2-2	.	.	TRBV29-1	TGCAGCGTTGAGGGGGACGACGTATACACCGGGGAGCTGTTTTTT	CSVEGDDVYTGELFF
TRBJ1-2	TRBD1	.	TRBV23-1	TGCGCCAGCAGTCAATCGGGGGAGACAGGGGTAGATAACTATGGCTACACCTTC	CASSQSGETGVDNYGYTF
TRBJ1-5	.	.	TRBV6-6	TGTGCCAGCAGTTACTCCCCGAGGGGACAGCCCCAGCATTTT	CASSYSPRGQPQHF
TRBJ1-1	.	.	TRBV9	TGTGCCAGCAGCGTAGAAGGGGGAAATACTGAAGCTTTCTTT	CASSVEGGNTEAFF
TRBJ2-7	.	.	TRBV2	TGTGCCAGCAGTCCTAGCTACGAGCAGTACTTC	CASSPSYEQYF
TRBJ2-7	.	.	TRBV27	TGTGCCAGCAGTTCTGGACAGATAACCTACGAGCAGTACTTC	CASSSGQITYEQYF
TRBJ2-7	.	.	TRBV27	TGTGCCAGCAGCCCAACCGGATCCCCGACCTACGAGCAGTACTTC	CASSPTGSPTYEQYF
TRBJ2-2	.	once	TRBV19	TGTGCCAGTAGTATAGTTGGGGAGCTGTTTTTT	CASSIVGELFF
TRBJ1-1	.	.	TRBV6-5	TGTGCCAGCAGTTACGGGTCGCGGACTGAAGCTTTCTTT	CASSYGSRTEAFF
TRBJ2-2	TRBD1	many	TRBV5-4	TGTGCCAGCAGCCTACCGGGACAGGGGACCGGGGAGCTGTTTTTT	CASSLPGQGTGELFF
TRBJ2-3	.	.	TRBV6-5	TGTGCCAGCAGTTACGGGGGGGGGCTAGCTGATACGCAGTATTTT	CASSYGGGLADTQYF
TRBJ2-3	.	.	TRBV4-3	TGCGCCAGCAGCCAAGTGAGAGATACGCAGTATTTT	CASSQVRDTQYF
TRBJ1-5	.	.	TRBV30	TGTGCCTGGAGTGGGACAGGCAATCAGCCCCAGCATTTT	CAWSGTGNQPQHF
TRBJ1-2	.	few	TRBV27	TGTGCCAGCAGTTTAGTTCCTAACTATGGCTACACCTTC	CASSLVPNYGYTF
TRBJ2-3	TRBD2	.	TRBV9	TGTGCCAGCAGCGCGGGACTAGCGGGCCAAAGCACAGATACGCAGTATTTT	CASSAGLAGQSTDTQYF
TRBJ2-1	.	few	TRBV2	TGTGCCAGCAGTGAAGTCCCAGGGCAAACCTACAATGAGCAGTTCTTC	CASSEVPGQTYNEQFF
TRBJ2-2	.	.	TRBV4-3	TGCGCCAGCAGCCAAGACGACACCTCGAACACCGGGGAGCTGTTTTTT	CASSQDDTSNTGELFF
TRBJ2-7	.	medium-sized	TRBV27	TGTGCATCCGGGAATCCCTACGAGCAGTACTTC	CASGNPYEQYF
TRBJ1-1	TRBD1	.	TRBV7-6	TGTGCCAGCAGCCCCTCAGGGGGCGTCACTGAAGCTTTCTTT	CASSPSGGVTEAFF
TRBJ2-2	.	.	TRBV11-2	TGTGCCAGCAGCTTACTAGTAGAGTTAGTCACCGGGGAGCTGTTTTTT	CASSLLVELVTGELFF
TRBJ2-1	.	.	TRBV7-9	TGTGCCAGCCAGAGGGGTTACAATGAGCAGTTCTTC	CASQRGYNEQFF
TRBJ1-1	TRBD1	.	TRBV9	TGTGCCAGCAGCAAAGACAGGGAGTGGACTAACACTGAAGCTTTCTTT	CASSKDREWTNTEAFF
TRBJ1-1	TRBD1	.	TRBV5-4	TGTGCCAGCAGCTTGTGGGGGACAGGGATCAAAACTGAAGCTTTCTTT	CASSLWGTGIKTEAFF
TRBJ2-2	.	.	TRBV27	TGTGCCAGCAGTTCCCCGGGACAACCTTCGAACACCGGGGAGCTGTTTTTT	CASSSPGQPSNTGELFF
TRBJ1-3	.	.	TRBV2	TGTGCCAGCAGTGAAGCCTCCTCTGGAAACACCATATATTTT	CASSEASSGNTIYF
TRBJ1-1	TRBD1	.	TRBV11-2	TGTGCCAGCAGCTTCCGGACAGGCCGCGGGAACACTGAAGCTTTCTTT	CASSFRTGRGNTEAFF
TRBJ2-4	.	.	TRBV7-9	TGTGCCAGCAGCTTATCGGAATTTAACATTCAGTACTTC	CASSLSEFNIQYF
TRBJ1-3	.	.	TRBV28	TGTGCCAGCAGTTTTGAGGGTTCTGGAAACACCATATATTTT	CASSFEGSGNTIYF
TRBJ1-1	.	.	TRBV7-3	TGTGCCAGCAGCTTGACGGGCCAGAACACTGAAGCTTTCTTT	CASSLTGQNTEAFF